Each of the 3 T cell receptor beta chains below was sequenced from the same sample in a study of T cells in Graves' hyperthyroidism and ophthalmopathy. The source material, RNA transcripts, was used to amplify TCR beta CDR3 regions. The primer set for the first-round RT-PCR of the TCR CDR3 was HTBI. MiXCR, run by TCRdb on the multiplex PCR reads, gives a single entry per CDR3 protein. The sample includes 550,000 to 800,000 distinct CDR3 sequences, roughly 17% seen only once; the top ten take roughly 16%. The sequenced sample was blood. Source of these receptors: a man aged 50 to 59 with Graves' hyperthyroidism.

This clonotype was recorded many times. V and J are TRBV5-1 and TRBJ1-1; maybe TRBD1 (5 bases). Germline CDR1 and CDR2: SGHRS and YFSETQ. The CDR3 length is 13 residues. V lost 0 bases and J 6 bases, leaving 9 bases between the germline ends. CDR3 region: CASSLGQHPEAFF. The CDR3 DNA reads TGCGCCAGCAGCTTGGGACAGCACCCTGAAGCTTTCTTT.

The chain couples TRBV12-3 or TRBV12-4 to TRBJ2-7, with 7 bases matching TRBD2. V was pared by 6 bases and J by 2 bases, with 7 bases of the junction left unmatched. This CDR3 region has 14 residues. The CDR3 nucleotides read TGTGCCAGCAGCGGTGGACTAGACCCCTACGAGCAGTACTTC. Amino acids: CASSGGLDPYEQYF.

This clonotype was detected many times. The chain carries TRBV28 and TRBJ2-1; the match to TRBD2 covers 12 bases. The germline gives CDR1 MDHEN, CDR2 SYDVKM. V was clipped by 2 bases and J by 1 base; unmatched bases: 6. The CDR3 totals 18 residues. DNA of the CDR3: TGTGCCAGCAGTTTAGGACTAGCGGGATTGCGTTCCTACAATGAGCAGTTCTTC. Translated, it gives CASSLGLAGLRSYNEQFF.